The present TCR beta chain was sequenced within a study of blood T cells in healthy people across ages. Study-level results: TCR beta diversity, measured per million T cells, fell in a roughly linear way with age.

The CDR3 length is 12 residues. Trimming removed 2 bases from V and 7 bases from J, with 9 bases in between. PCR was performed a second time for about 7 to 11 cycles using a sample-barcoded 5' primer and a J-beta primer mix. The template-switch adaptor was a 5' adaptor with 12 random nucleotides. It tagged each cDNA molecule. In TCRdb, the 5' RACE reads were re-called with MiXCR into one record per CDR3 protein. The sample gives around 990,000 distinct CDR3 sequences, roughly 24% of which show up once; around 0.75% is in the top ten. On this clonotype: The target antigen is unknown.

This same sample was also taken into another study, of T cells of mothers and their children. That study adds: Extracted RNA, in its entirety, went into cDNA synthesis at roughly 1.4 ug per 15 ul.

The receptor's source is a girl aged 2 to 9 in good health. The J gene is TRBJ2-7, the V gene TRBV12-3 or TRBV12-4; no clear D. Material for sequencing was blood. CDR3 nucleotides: TGTGCCAGCAGTTTACGTCTTCGGGAGCAGTACTTC. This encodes CASSLRLREQYF.